These T cell receptor beta chains were read from a single sample in a study of blood T cell repertoires in COVID-19. This table comes from immunoSEQ multiplex PCR, and its TCRdb copy is limited to in-frame clones, with some not included. This sample has around 110,000 clones, with about nine tenths found just once. Sequenced sample: peripheral blood. All receptors come from a human donor with active COVID-19. The donor label of this sample is uncertain. Both conserved end residues are part of each CDR3. A D gene is named only where the DNA matches it firmly.

TRBV6-5,NA,TRBJ2-2,CATYRGGTGELFF
TRBV28,TRBD1,TRBJ1-2,CASSPGTGGNYGYTF
TRBV4-3,NA,TRBJ1-1,CASSQGHGGAHTEAFF
TRBV7-8,NA,TRBJ2-5,CASSPSGRGGETQYF
TRBV5-4,NA,TRBJ2-2,CASSPRQDTGELFF
TRBV6-5,NA,TRBJ1-1,CASSWRRMNTEAFF
TRBV4-1,NA,TRBJ2-1,CASSPRGQKDHNEQFF
TRBV6-5,TRBD1,TRBJ1-2,CASSYPVGQGDFGYTF
TRBV19,NA,TRBJ1-1,CASSIQSEAFF
TRBV10-3,NA,TRBJ1-2,CAITGGNYGYTF
TRBV5-1,NA,TRBJ2-3,CASSLEALDTQYF
TRBV14,NA,TRBJ2-5,CASSQAMSGVGETQYF
TRBV7-6,NA,TRBJ2-1,CASSPTPEQFF
TRBV6-5,NA,TRBJ1-2,CASSYTGQGSGYTF
TRBV28,NA,TRBJ2-7,CASSQTVYEQYF
TRBV6-5,TRBD2,TRBJ2-4,CASSYSGTSRNIQYF
TRBV6-2/TRBV6-3,TRBD1,TRBJ2-3,CASSYGQGGDTQYF
TRBV7-8,TRBD1,TRBJ1-1,CASSKGQRTEAFF
TRBV6-2/TRBV6-3,NA,TRBJ1-3,CASSYPSDSSGNTIYF
TRBV9,NA,TRBJ2-5,CASSVGLALQETQYF
TRBV3-1/TRBV3-2,NA,TRBJ2-3,CASSQGGINTQYF
TRBV19,NA,TRBJ2-7,CASNIPGYEQYF
TRBV27,NA,TRBJ2-1,CASSLGTTYNEQFF
TRBV7-8,TRBD1,TRBJ1-1,CASSLTTGEYSEAFF
TRBV5-6,NA,TRBJ1-1,CASSQEGRLNTEAFF
TRBV7-8,TRBD2,TRBJ2-3,CASSWLVAGADTQYF
TRBV4-3,NA,TRBJ1-4,CASSQEAEGREKLFF
TRBV21-1,NA,TRBJ1-3,CASRGTWTAGNTIYF
TRBV3-1/TRBV3-2,TRBD1,TRBJ2-7,CASSQAGTGFYEQYF